The 29 T cell receptor beta chains given below trace back to one sample, sequenced in a study of OX40 agonist ivuxolimab in advanced cancers. Repertoires were generated with immunoSEQ multiplex PCR, while TCRdb's copy carries only in-frame clones and drops some. The table has 15,000 to 20,000 clones, over 60% seen once. The specimen was CD4+ or CD8+ T cells sorted from blood, collected in a trial of the OX40 agonist ivuxolimab. Source of these receptors: an adult with an advanced solid tumor such as melanoma, head and neck, liver or kidney cancer.

V usage is TRBV28 and J usage is TRBJ1-2; D perhaps matches TRBD1 (6 bases). V lost 6 bases to trimming and J lost 3 bases, with 14 bases between them. The CDR3 contains 14 residues. Germline CDR1 MDHEN, CDR2 SYDVKM. CDR3 DNA: TGTGCCAGCAGCCTGGGCCCAGGGGACTATGGCTACACCTTC. This translates into CASSLGPGDYGYTF.

This clone was seen a handful of times. The V call is TRBV27, the J call TRBJ1-4; 7 nucleotides match TRBD1. The CDR3 has 13 amino acids. CDR1 is MNHEY, CDR2 SMNVEV, per germline (reference sequence). The V gene end was trimmed by 6 bases and the J gene end by 7 bases; junction bases not matched to a gene: 5. The CDR3: CASRTGAGEKLFF. The CDR3 region has the DNA TGTGCCAGCAGAACAGGGGCCGGTGAAAAACTGTTTTTT.

There are a few counts of this clone. The chain joins TRBV25-1 to TRBJ2-5; 10 bases line up with TRBD2. The CDR3 consists of 16 residues. The trim removed 4 bases at V and 3 bases at J, leaving 8 bases unmatched. Germline V gene data show CDR1 as MGHDK and CDR2 as SYGVNS. The CDR3 protein is CASSGYSSGGEETQYF. CDR3 coding DNA: TGTGCCAGCAGTGGGTATAGCAGCGGGGGGGAAGAGACCCAGTACTTC.

The chain uses TRBV30 and TRBJ1-1, with D hard to call. V dropped 1 base and J dropped 6 bases, with 9 bases sitting between them. This CDR3 comprises 12 residues. In germline, CDR1 is GTSNPN, CDR2 SVGIG (reference sequence). CDR3 in DNA: TGTGCCTGGAGTGGGAGGGTCGCTGAAGCTTTCTTT. It encodes CAWSGRVAEAFF.

This clone has only a few counts. The genes are TRBV7-8 and TRBJ2-4; D is ambiguous. Germline values: CDR1 SGHVS, CDR2 FQNEAQ. The V end was cut by 1 base, the J end by 0 bases, with 7 bases between. The CDR3 loop spans 15 amino acids. The CDR3 sequence is CASSLGTAAKNIQYF. Here the CDR3 DNA reads TGTGCCAGCAGCTTAGGCACAGCAGCCAAAAACATTCAGTACTTC.

J is TRBJ2-2 and V is TRBV15, with a weak D call TRBD1 (6 bases). CDR3 length: 14 amino acids. V was cut by 3 bases and J by 5 bases, with 10 bases left in between. The germline V gene has CDR1 LNHNV and CDR2 YYDKDF (reference sequence). The CDR3 coding sequence is TGTGCCACCAGCAGCGACAGGTCGACCGGGGAGCTGTTTTTT. Its translation is CATSSDRSTGELFF. Looking up the rest from reference TRBV15 and TRBJ2-2 gives the full variable domain: DAMVIQNPRYQVTQFGKPVTLSCSQTLNHNVMYWYQQKSSQAPKLLFHYYDKDFNNEADTPDNFQSRRPNTSFCFLDIRSPGLGDTAMYLCATSSDRSTGELFFGEGSRLTVL.

This clone was picked up one time. The V and J genes are TRBV25-1 and TRBJ1-4; D remains ambiguous. This CDR3 spans 15 amino acids. Germline CDR1 and CDR2: MGHDK and SYGVNS. The V gene lost 8 bases and the J gene lost 4 bases, with 17 bases spanning the gap. This CDR3 reads CASSLSRRRNEKLFF. The CDR3 bases are TGTGCCAGCTCATTATCACGGCGCCGTAATGAAAAACTGTTTTTT.

The V gene is TRBV6-6, the J gene TRBJ2-3; perhaps TRBD1 as D (6 bases). CDR1 and CDR2 (germline): MNHNY, SVGAGI (reference sequence). This CDR3 spans 15 amino acids. The ends were cut back, 2 bases at V and 6 bases at J, with 15 bases in the middle. The CDR3 bases are TGTGCCAGCAGTTACCTCGGCAGGGGAGCCGATACGCAGTATTTT. Amino acids: CASSYLGRGADTQYF.

The chain recombines TRBV7-2 with TRBJ2-3; D remains unclear. CDR1 is SGHTA, CDR2 FQGNSA, per germline. The V end lost 4 bases, the J end lost 3 bases, and 14 bases lay between the germline ends. This CDR3 region has 15 residues. Here the CDR3 DNA reads TGTGCCAGCAGCTACTTTGAGGAAGGGACAGATACGCAGTATTTT. Its translation: CASSYFEEGTDTQYF.

This clone rates as medium-sized. The CDR3 region is CASSPTQGMNTEAFF. In DNA form, the CDR3 reads TGTGCCAGCAGCCCCACACAGGGGATGAACACTGAAGCTTTCTTT. The J gene is TRBJ1-1, the V gene TRBV14, with TRBD1 matching 7 bases. In germline, CDR1 is SGHDN, CDR2 FVKESK. The CDR3 has 15 amino acids. The J segment lost 0 bases and the V segment lost 4 bases, leaving 5 bases of the junction unmatched.

This clone occurred once. V is TRBV13 and J is TRBJ2-2, with a possible D match to TRBD2 (5 bases). Germline V gene data show CDR1 as PRHDT and CDR2 as FYEKMQ (reference sequence). The CDR3 is made up of 14 amino acids. V was clipped by 3 bases and J by 6 bases, with 11 bases between them. CDR3 DNA: TGTGCCAGCAGCTTTACGCAGGAGGCCGGGGAGCTGTTTTTT. The encoded protein is CASSFTQEAGELFF. Filled out from reference TRBV13 and TRBJ2-2, the complete variable domain reads AAGVIQSPRHLIKEKRETATLKCYPIPRHDTVYWYQQGPGQDPQFLISFYEKMQSDKGSIPDRFSAQQFSDYHSELNMSSLELGDSALYFCASSFTQEAGELFFGEGSRLTVL.

The chain couples TRBV5-4 to TRBJ2-7; D gene unclear. The V gene lost 0 bases and the J gene lost 5 bases, with 12 bases spanning the gap. CDR1 is SGHNT and CDR2 is YYREEE in the germline V gene (reference sequence). This CDR3 contains 14 residues. The CDR3 spells CASSLEPFSDEQYF. The DNA of the CDR3 is TGTGCCAGCAGCTTGGAGCCATTCAGCGACGAGCAGTACTTC.

The chain couples TRBV7-9 to TRBJ1-2; D uncertain. CDR3 length: 14 residues. V was cut by 1 base and J by 7 bases, with 13 bases left in between. Germline CDR1 SEHNR, CDR2 FQNEAQ (reference sequence). The CDR3 loop reads CASSLVDSSGGYTF. The CDR3 region has the DNA TGTGCCAGCAGCTTAGTGGATTCTTCGGGTGGCTACACCTTC.

The chain links TRBV5-1 to TRBJ2-7; 7 nucleotides match TRBD1. The CDR3 has 14 amino acids. V lost 2 bases and J lost 5; bases outside the gene matches: 7. Germline V CDR1 and CDR2: SGHRS, YFSETQ. CDR3 loop: CASSLDRVGNEQYF. CDR3 nucleotides: TGCGCCAGCAGCTTAGACAGGGTCGGGAACGAGCAGTACTTC.

The J gene is TRBJ2-7, the V gene TRBV5-6; 7 bases agree with TRBD1. The V gene's germline CDR1 is SGHDT and CDR2 YYEEEE. V dropped 4 bases and J dropped 3; count of bases not matched to a gene: 7. This CDR3 has 14 residues. The CDR3 sequence is CASSRPTGDYEQYF. Here the CDR3 DNA reads TGTGCCAGCAGCCGCCCCACAGGGGACTACGAGCAGTACTTC.

This clone came up a few times. The J gene is TRBJ2-2, the V gene TRBV7-4, with D tentatively TRBD2 (6 bases). CDR3 size: 17 residues. The germline CDR1 and CDR2 sequences are SGHVT and SQSDAQ. Trimming took 4 bases from V and 3 from J, leaving 18 bases between them. The DNA for the CDR3 is TGTGCCAGCAGCTATCGGCCATTGGGCGGGGACACCGGGGAGCTGTTTTTT. This gives the protein CASSYRPLGGDTGELFF.

The V and J genes are TRBV9 and TRBJ2-3, with 15 bases matching TRBD2. CDR1 SGDLS and CDR2 YYNGEE come from the germline V gene. Losses at the gene ends were 4 bases for V and 5 bases for J; bases not matched to a gene: 8. The CDR3 covers 17 residues. CDR3 DNA sequence: TGTGCCAGCAGCCCTTGGACTAGCGGGGGGGTACAAGATACGCAGTATTTT. Translating gives CASSPWTSGGVQDTQYF.

The chain uses TRBV29-1 and TRBJ2-7; 9 bases line up with TRBD1. The CDR3 has 12 residues. V dropped 4 bases and J dropped 5; count of bases not matched to a gene: 3. CDR1 and CDR2 from the germline V gene are SQVTM and ANQGSEA. CDR3 in amino acids: CSVGQGGDEQYF. CDR3 DNA sequence: TGCAGCGTTGGACAGGGGGGTGACGAGCAGTACTTC.

This sequence joins TRBV6-1 and TRBJ1-2; D might be TRBD1 (5 bases). Trimming shortened V by 0 bases and J by 4 bases, and 9 bases separated the two germline ends. The CDR3 sequence is 14 residues long. CDR1 MNHNS and CDR2 SASEGT come from the germline V gene. The CDR3 DNA follows: TGTGCCAGCAGTGAAGCGCAGGGTGCCTATGGCTACACCTTC. Protein: CASSEAQGAYGYTF.

The chain couples TRBV11-3 to TRBJ2-7; D is tentatively TRBD1 or TRBD2 (5 bases each). The length of the CDR3 is 17 residues. The V gene lost 6 bases and the J gene lost 3 bases, with 24 bases spanning the gap. Looked up from germline, CDR1 is SGHNT and CDR2 is YENEEA. The CDR3 DNA follows: TGTGCCAGCAGTAACCTCAGAGAGGGGCCTCGTTTCTACGAGCAGTACTTC. It encodes CASSNLREGPRFYEQYF.

V gene TRBV19 combines with J gene TRBJ2-2; D remains unclear. The V end lost 3 bases, the J end lost 6 bases, and 8 bases lay between the germline ends. Germline-derived CDR1 and CDR2 are LNHDA and SQIVND (reference sequence). This CDR3 is 13 amino acids long. The DNA of the CDR3 is TGTGCCAGTAGTATTTTTCTGCCCGGGGAGCTGTTTTTT. Its protein product is CASSIFLPGELFF.

This clone appeared once. The rearrangement joins TRBV27 to TRBJ2-7; no definite D call. V was clipped by 3 bases and J by 5 bases, with 14 bases between them. The CDR3 has 14 residues. Germline CDR1 reads MNHEY; CDR2 reads SMNVEV (reference sequence). CDR3 bases: TGTGCCAGCAGTTTTGGATCCCCTGGGGACGAGCAGTACTTC. Its protein product is CASSFGSPGDEQYF.

The rearrangement uses TRBV6-5 and TRBJ2-5; D is uncertain. The CDR3 length is 13 residues. V was pared by 2 bases and J by 2 bases, with 6 bases between. Per germline, CDR1 MNHEY and CDR2 SVGAGI. The CDR3 DNA is TGTGCCAGCAGTTACCGGCCTCAAGAGACCCAGTACTTC. Amino acids: CASSYRPQETQYF.

This rearrangement joins TRBV11-2 to TRBJ2-6; 9 bases map to TRBD1. CDR3 length: 18 amino acids. CDR1 and CDR2 (germline): SGHAT, FQNNGV. V was clipped by 7 bases and J by 3 bases; unmatched bases: 13. The CDR3 protein is CASNLGQGYLVGANVLTF. The DNA for the CDR3 is TGTGCCAGCAACCTTGGACAGGGGTATCTAGTTGGGGCCAACGTCCTGACTTTC.

Notes on this clone: At one boundary the junction diverges from the germline segment, which might be a read error. At the DNA level, this CDR3 is encoded by other sequences in the same sample as well. V and J are TRBV5-4 and TRBJ2-2; tentative D call: TRBD2 (6 bases). The CDR3 has 17 amino acids. The germline V gene has CDR1 SGHNT and CDR2 YYREEE (reference sequence). CDR3 in DNA: TGCGCCAGCAGCCCGAGGTGGGCGGGGCACTCTACCGGGGAGCTGTTTTTT. This codes for CASSPRWAGHSTGELFF.

The rearrangement links TRBV9 to TRBJ1-2, with TRBD1 matching over 7 bases. Germline V gene sequence: CDR1 SGDLS, CDR2 YYNGEE. Losses at the gene ends were 1 base for V and 6 bases for J; bases not matched to a gene: 3. This CDR3 spans 13 amino acids. CDR3: CASSVKGGNGYTF. The CDR3 DNA reads as TGTGCCAGCAGCGTAAAAGGGGGCAATGGCTACACCTTC.

This chain connects TRBV7-2 to TRBJ1-3; D remains unclear. Trimming pared 6 bases from V and 0 bases from J, leaving 9 bases between. Per germline, CDR1 SGHTA and CDR2 FQGNSA. CDR3 length: 14 residues. The CDR3 loop is CASRRTVSGNTIYF. The CDR3 nucleotides are TGTGCCAGCAGGCGGACGGTCTCTGGAAACACCATATATTTT.

The chain joins TRBV2 to TRBJ2-5, with TRBD1 identical over 11 bases. The J call is doubtful: the DNA matches TRBJ2-7 better. There are 15 residues in the CDR3. Germline values: CDR1 SNHLY, CDR2 FYNNEI. The CDR3: CASSERTGGMYEQYF. CDR3 in DNA: TGTGCCAGCAGTGAACGGACAGGGGGCATGTACGAGCAGTACTTC.

V gene TRBV7-1 combines with J gene TRBJ2-2, with D maybe TRBD2 (6 bases). TRBV7-1 qualifies as an ORF whose function is uncertain. The V and J ends lost 4 bases and 3 bases respectively, with 18 bases between them. CDR3 length: 17 residues. The CDR3 reads CASSYRPLGGDTGELFF. The CDR3 DNA sequence: TGTGCCAGCAGCTATCGGCCATTGGGCGGGGACACCGGGGAGCTGTTTTTT.